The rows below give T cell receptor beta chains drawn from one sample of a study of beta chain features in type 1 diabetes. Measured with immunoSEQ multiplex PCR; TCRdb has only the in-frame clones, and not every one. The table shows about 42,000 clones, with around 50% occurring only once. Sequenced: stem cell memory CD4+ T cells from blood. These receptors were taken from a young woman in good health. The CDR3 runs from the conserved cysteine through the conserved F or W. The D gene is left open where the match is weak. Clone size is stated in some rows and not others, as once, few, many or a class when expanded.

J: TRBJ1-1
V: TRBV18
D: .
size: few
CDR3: CASFSTGGTEAFF
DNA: TGTGCCAGCTTCTCGACAGGAGGCACTGAAGCTTTCTTT

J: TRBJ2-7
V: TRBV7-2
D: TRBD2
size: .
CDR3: CASSSKSGASSYEQYF
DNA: TGTGCCAGCAGCTCAAAAAGCGGGGCTAGCTCCTACGAGCAGTACTTC

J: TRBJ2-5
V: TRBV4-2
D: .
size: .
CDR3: CASSQEMQVETQYF
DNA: TGTGCCAGCAGCCAAGAGATGCAGGTGGAGACCCAGTACTTC

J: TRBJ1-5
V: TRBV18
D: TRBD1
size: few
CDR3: CASSLDREKGRGASNQPQHF
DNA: TGTGCCAGCTCACTCGACAGGGAAAAAGGCCGAGGCGCTAGCAATCAGCCCCAGCATTTT

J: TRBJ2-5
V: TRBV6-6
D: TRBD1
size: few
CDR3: CASRTGQETQYF
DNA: TGTGCCAGCAGGACAGGGCAAGAGACCCAGTACTTC

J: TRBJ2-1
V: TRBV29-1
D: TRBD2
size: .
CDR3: CSVVLTSGRAWYNEQFF
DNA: TGCAGCGTCGTTTTGACTAGCGGGAGGGCCTGGTACAATGAGCAGTTCTTC

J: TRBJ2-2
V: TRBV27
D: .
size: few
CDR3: CASSSDKRLLLFF
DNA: TGTGCCAGCAGTTCCGACAAACGGTTATTGCTGTTTTTT

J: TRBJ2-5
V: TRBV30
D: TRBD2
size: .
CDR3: CAWISREGQETQYF
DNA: TGTGCCTGGATTAGCAGGGAGGGCCAAGAGACCCAGTACTTC

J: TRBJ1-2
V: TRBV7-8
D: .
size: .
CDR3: CASSSRNSGYGYTF
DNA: TGTGCCAGCAGCTCCAGGAACTCAGGCTATGGCTACACCTTC

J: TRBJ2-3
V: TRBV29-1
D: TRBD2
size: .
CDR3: CSVEGTSDLGDTQYF
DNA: TGCAGCGTTGAAGGGACTAGCGATTTGGGAGATACGCAGTATTTT

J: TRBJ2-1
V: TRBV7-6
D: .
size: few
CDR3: CASSFGSPYSYSYNEQFF
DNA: TGTGCCAGCAGCTTCGGTAGCCCTTACTCATACTCCTACAATGAGCAGTTCTTC

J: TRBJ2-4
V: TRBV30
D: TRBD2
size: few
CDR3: CAWSVRREGKNIQYF
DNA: TGTGCCTGGAGTGTAAGGAGGGAGGGCAAAAACATTCAGTACTTC

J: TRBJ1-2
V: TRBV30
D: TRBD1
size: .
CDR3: CAWNLDRGVGGYTF
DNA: TGTGCCTGGAACCTGGACAGGGGTGTAGGTGGCTACACCTTC

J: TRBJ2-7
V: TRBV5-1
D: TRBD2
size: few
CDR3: CASSRPLDRLAGTYEQYF
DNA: TGCGCCAGCAGCCGGCCCCTAGATAGACTAGCGGGGACCTACGAGCAGTACTTC

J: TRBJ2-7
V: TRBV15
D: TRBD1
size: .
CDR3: CATRLGQGSSYEQYF
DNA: TGTGCCACCAGGCTGGGACAGGGGAGCTCCTACGAGCAGTACTTC

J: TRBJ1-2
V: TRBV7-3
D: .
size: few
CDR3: CASSSIRGTYTF
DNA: TGTGCCAGCAGTAGCATTAGAGGAACCTACACCTTC

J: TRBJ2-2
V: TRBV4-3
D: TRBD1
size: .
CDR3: CASSQKTGGTGELFF
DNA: TGCGCCAGCAGCCAGAAGACAGGGGGGACCGGGGAGCTGTTTTTT

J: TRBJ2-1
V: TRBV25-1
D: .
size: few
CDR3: CASSEWANNEQFF
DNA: TGTGCCAGCAGTGAATGGGCGAACAATGAGCAGTTCTTC

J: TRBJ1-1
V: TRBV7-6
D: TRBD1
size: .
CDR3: CASSRQGTAEAFF
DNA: TGTGCCAGCAGCCGACAGGGAACCGCTGAAGCTTTCTTT

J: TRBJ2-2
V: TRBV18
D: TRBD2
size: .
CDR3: CASSPPSGGPGTGELFF
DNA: TGTGCCAGCTCACCACCGTCGGGAGGGCCGGGCACCGGGGAGCTGTTTTTT

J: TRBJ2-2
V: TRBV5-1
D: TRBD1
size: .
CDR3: CASSLASFQGARTGELFF
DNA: TGCGCCAGCAGCTTGGCCTCCTTCCAGGGGGCGCGCACCGGGGAGCTGTTTTTT

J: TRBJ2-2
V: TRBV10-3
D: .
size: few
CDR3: CAISQGTKNTGELFF
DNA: TGTGCCATCAGTCAAGGGACAAAGAACACCGGGGAGCTGTTTTTT

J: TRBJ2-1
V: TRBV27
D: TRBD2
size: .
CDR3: CASQGIIGTSGRAGYNEQFF
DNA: TGTGCCAGCCAAGGTATTATAGGGACTAGCGGGAGGGCCGGATACAATGAGCAGTTCTTC

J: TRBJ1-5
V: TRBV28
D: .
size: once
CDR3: CASSPWGGYNQPQHF
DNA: TGTGCCAGCAGTCCTTGGGGGGGCTACAATCAGCCCCAGCATTTT

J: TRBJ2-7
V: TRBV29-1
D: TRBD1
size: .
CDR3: CSGGQGGNEQYF
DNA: TGCAGCGGGGGACAGGGCGGGAACGAGCAGTACTTC

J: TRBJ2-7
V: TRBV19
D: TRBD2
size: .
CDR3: CASSSPSGYEQYF
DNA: TGTGCCAGTAGTAGTCCTAGCGGCTACGAGCAGTACTTC

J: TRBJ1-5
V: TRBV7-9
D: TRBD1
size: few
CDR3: CASSKWTGSGLTSYQPQHF
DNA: TGTGCCAGCAGCAAATGGACAGGGTCCGGTCTGACCTCCTATCAGCCCCAGCATTTT

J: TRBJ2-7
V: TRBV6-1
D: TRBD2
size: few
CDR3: CASTTRAGTYEQYF
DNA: TGTGCCAGCACCACAAGAGCGGGAACCTACGAGCAGTACTTC

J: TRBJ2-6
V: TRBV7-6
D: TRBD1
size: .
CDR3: CASSLAWDRIGRRSGANVLTF
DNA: TGTGCCAGCAGCTTAGCGTGGGACAGGATCGGGCGTCGCTCTGGGGCCAACGTCCTGACTTTC

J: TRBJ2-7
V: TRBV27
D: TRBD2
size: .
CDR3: CASASGSYEQYF
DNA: TGTGCCAGCGCCAGCGGGAGCTACGAGCAGTACTTC

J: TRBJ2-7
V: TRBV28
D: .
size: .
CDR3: CASSRLASAYEQYF
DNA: TGTGCCAGCAGTCGACTGGCTTCCGCCTACGAGCAGTACTTC

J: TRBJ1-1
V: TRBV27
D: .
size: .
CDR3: CASKGTEAFF
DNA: TGTGCCAGCAAGGGGACTGAAGCTTTCTTT

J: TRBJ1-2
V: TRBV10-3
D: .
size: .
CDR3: CAISESSANYGYTF
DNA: TGTGCCATCAGTGAGTCGTCTGCTAACTATGGCTACACCTTC

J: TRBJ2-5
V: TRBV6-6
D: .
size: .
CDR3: CASSPPVQETQYF
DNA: TGTGCCAGCAGTCCCCCTGTACAAGAGACCCAGTACTTC

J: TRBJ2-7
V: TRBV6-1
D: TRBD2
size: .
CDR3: CASSGTSGRALYEQYF
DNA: TGTGCCAGCAGTGGGACTAGCGGGAGGGCCCTCTACGAGCAGTACTTC

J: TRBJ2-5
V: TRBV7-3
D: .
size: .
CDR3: CASSHRGGLETQYF
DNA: TGTGCCAGCAGCCACAGGGGAGGTTTGGAGACCCAGTACTTC

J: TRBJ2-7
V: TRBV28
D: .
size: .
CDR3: CASSRLYEQYF
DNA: TGTGCCAGCAGCCGTCTGTACGAGCAGTACTTC

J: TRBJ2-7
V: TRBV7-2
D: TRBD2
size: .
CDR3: CASSPRTSVISSSYEQYF
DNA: TGTGCCAGCAGCCCTAGGACTAGCGTGATCTCAAGCTCCTACGAGCAGTACTTC

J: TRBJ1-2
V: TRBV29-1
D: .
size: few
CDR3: CSGGGEFYGYTF
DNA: TGCAGCGGGGGCGGAGAATTCTATGGCTACACCTTC

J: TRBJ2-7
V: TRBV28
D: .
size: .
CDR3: CASSPGGREEQYF
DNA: TGTGCCAGCAGTCCGGGGGGCCGTGAAGAGCAGTACTTC

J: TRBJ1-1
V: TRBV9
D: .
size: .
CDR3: CASSVGSMGPNTEAFF
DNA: TGTGCCAGCAGCGTAGGATCAATGGGGCCGAACACTGAAGCTTTCTTT

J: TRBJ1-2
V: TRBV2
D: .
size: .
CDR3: CASSENGSGGYTF
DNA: TGTGCCAGCAGTGAAAATGGTTCGGGTGGCTACACCTTC

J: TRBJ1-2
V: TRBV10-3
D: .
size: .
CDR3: CVISEINRESYGYTF
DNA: TGTGTCATCAGTGAGATAAACAGGGAATCTTATGGCTACACCTTC

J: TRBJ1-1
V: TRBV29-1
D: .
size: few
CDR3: CSVAANYEAFF
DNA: TGCAGCGTTGCAGCGAACTACGAAGCTTTCTTT

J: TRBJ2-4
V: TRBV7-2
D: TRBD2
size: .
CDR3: CASSFIAGASGQYF
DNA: TGTGCCAGCAGCTTCATAGCGGGAGCGTCTGGTCAGTACTTC

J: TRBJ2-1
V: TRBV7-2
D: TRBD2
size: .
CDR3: CASSRGTSGMGLWEQFF
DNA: TGTGCCAGCAGCCGAGGGACTAGCGGGATGGGTCTTTGGGAGCAGTTCTTC

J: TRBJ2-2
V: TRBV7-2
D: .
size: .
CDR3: CASSSLVLSTGELFF
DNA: TGTGCCAGCAGTTCGCTGGTACTTAGCACCGGGGAGCTGTTTTTT

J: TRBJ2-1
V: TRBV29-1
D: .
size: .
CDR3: CSVDSRVVDEQFF
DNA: TGCAGCGTTGATTCCCGGGTTGTTGATGAGCAGTTCTTC